The clone carrying this T cell receptor (beta chain) has only one observation. The target antigen is unknown. The data belong to a study of cytomegalovirus exposure and HLA in healthy donors. Study-level results: Reported results showed that the classifier diagnosed cytomegalovirus status with high specificity and sensitivity. As confirmed in vitro, a few CMV-associated chains were specific for CMV antigens. TCR beta V- and J-gene trimming, according to a later analysis, was linked to a missense DCLRE1C variant.

Per the germline V gene, CDR1 is SGDLS and CDR2 is YYNGEE. This CDR3 region has 14 residues. The V end lost 4 bases, the J end lost 2 bases, and 11 bases lay between the germline ends. The primer mix had 60 Vbeta and 13 Jbeta primers. Method: immunoSEQ multiplex PCR; TCRdb's copy keeps in-frame clones and lacks some. The sample consists of about 100,000 clones, 80% of them appearing once. This TCR derives from a man younger than 45 in good health and CMV-seronegative. Material: PBMCs. V usage is TRBV9 and J usage is TRBJ2-3; possible D gene TRBD1, 5 bases. CDR3 in DNA: TGTGCCAGCAGCCCCGGACATCTCACAGATACGCAGTATTTT. Residues: CASSPGHLTDTQYF.